This entry describes one TCR beta chain. This clonotype came up many times. No much larger clonotype is one base removed from it; base qualities were not supplied. This sample is part of a study of T cells after yellow fever vaccination (dated by TCRdb to 2018 to 2020). About the full investigation: Memory subsets (EM, EMRA, CM and Tscm) were sorted on a BD FACS Aria III using CD3, CD45RA, CCR7 and CD95 staining. The SMART-Seq v4 Ultra Low Input RNA kit was used to prepare libraries from fractions with low cell numbers. To track T-cell clones before and after primary and booster YFV17D yellow fever vaccination, bulk TCR alpha and beta repertoires were sequenced longitudinally. The cohort comprised two healthy male donors, one aged 18 to 29 and one aged 30 to 39 years. Blood was drawn at multiple timepoints before and after primary and secondary immunization, with bulk PBMC replicates and cell subsets isolated. Memory subsets were sorted on days 0, 15 and 45 and at 18 months following primary vaccination, and on days 0, 15 and 45 following the 30-year booster.

The CDR1 and CDR2 encoded by the germline V gene (reference sequence) are DFQATT and SNEGSKA. V is cut by 7 bases and J by 10 bases, and the space between the germline ends is 18 bases. The CDR3 has 12 amino acids, counting the end cysteine and phenylalanine. Left in the record is the CDR3 DNA by itself, 36 bases read in frame from the first base. Sequenced using an Illumina NovaSeq 6000. TCR cDNA was synthesized by 5'RACE template switching, through which a universal primer site and unique molecular identifiers were introduced. Priming for cDNA synthesis came from both the TCR alpha and TCR beta constant segments. Library amplification involved two PCR steps, and the second step added sample barcodes and sequencing adapters. Libraries were sequenced on Illumina HiSeq 2500 (2x100 bp) or NovaSeq (2x150 bp). As for the original processing: Demultiplexing of reads and collapsing into UMI consensus sequences were performed with MIGEC, and V(D)J alignment was carried out with MiXCR. Using edgeR on replicate PBMC samples, clonotypes were called vaccine-responding if FDR was below 0.01 and the log2 fold change was above 5 up to day 15. Each bulk clonotype was labeled CD4 or CD8 based on which sequenced repertoire, CD4 or CD8, contained the clonotype at higher abundance. To estimate how each clone was distributed across memory phenotypes, clonotype frequencies in memory subsets were weighted by FACS-sorted cell numbers. Using fastp trimming at Q25 and MiXCR clonotype assembly, TCRdb reanalyzed the public sequencing data and kept in-frame beta chains. Each entry is one CDR3 protein sequence, shown with its most common DNA and genes. These V and J calls originate from TCRdb's pipeline instead of the authors' own analysis. The sample data list 20,000 to 30,000 distinct CDR3 sequences, and under 5.5% of these were observed just once. Clones ranked in the top ten supply about 38% of the sample.

The treatment or condition label on this specimen signifies: live attenuated yellow fever vaccine strain. A standard Ficoll-Paque protocol was used to isolate PBMCs from peripheral blood. The RNeasy Micro Kit was used to extract RNA from sorted memory subsets. Study-wide conclusions, independent of this receptor: In the sorted memory subsets on day 0, nearly all of the vaccine-responding clonotypes fell below detection. The study included only two donors, which limits how far the findings can be generalized. A small fraction of clonotypes appeared in both the CD4 and CD8 compartments, likely as a result of convergent recombination. FACS-sorted repertoires could contain abundant contaminating clonotypes from the bulk population, so computational filtering was required. Compared with the primary T-cell response, the secondary T-cell response was faster but weaker, reaching its peak on day 5 rather than on day 15. After the booster, most clones that had expanded after primary vaccination were detected again (nearly 97% of CD4 and around 88% of CD8), suggesting broad maintenance of memory.

This receptor was taken from a man aged 18-30 years who received the YFV17D yellow fever vaccine. Recombination joined TRBV20-1 with TRBJ2-3; the D region possibly corresponds to TRBD2 (5 bases align). The sequences come from PBMCs, either bulk or a sorted T-cell subset (CD4+, CD8+, memory, or dextramer-sorted; not recorded which), collected on the day of the yellow fever booster vaccination. The bases read TGCAGTGTGGCTCCGGCCGGGCGGGCGCAGTATTTT. It translates to CSVAPAGRAQYF.